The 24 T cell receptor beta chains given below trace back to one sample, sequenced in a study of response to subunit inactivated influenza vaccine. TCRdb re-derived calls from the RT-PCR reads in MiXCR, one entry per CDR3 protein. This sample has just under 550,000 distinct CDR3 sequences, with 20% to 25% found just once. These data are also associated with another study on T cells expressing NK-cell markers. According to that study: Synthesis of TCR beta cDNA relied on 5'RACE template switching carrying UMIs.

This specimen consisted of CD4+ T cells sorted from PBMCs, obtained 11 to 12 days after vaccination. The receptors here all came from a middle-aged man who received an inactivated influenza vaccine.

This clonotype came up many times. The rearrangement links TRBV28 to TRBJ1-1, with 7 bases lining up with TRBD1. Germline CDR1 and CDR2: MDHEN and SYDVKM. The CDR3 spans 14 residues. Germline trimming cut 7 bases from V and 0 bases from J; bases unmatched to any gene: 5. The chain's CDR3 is CASNPGGLNTEAFF. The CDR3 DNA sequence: TGTGCCAGCAACCCAGGGGGGTTGAACACTGAAGCTTTCTTT. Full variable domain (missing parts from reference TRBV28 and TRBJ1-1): DVKVTQSSRYLVKRTGEKVFLECVQDMDHENMFWYRQDPGLGLRLIYFSYDVKMKEKGDIPEGYSVSREKKERFSLILESASTNQTSMYLCASNPGGLNTEAFFGQGTRLTVV.

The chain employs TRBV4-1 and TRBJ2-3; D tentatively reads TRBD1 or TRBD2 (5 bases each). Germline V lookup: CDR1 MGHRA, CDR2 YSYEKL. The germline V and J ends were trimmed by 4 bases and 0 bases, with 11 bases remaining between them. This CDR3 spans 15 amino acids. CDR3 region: CASSRGDGSTDTQYF. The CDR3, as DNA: TGCGCCAGCAGCCGAGGGGACGGAAGCACAGATACGCAGTATTTT.

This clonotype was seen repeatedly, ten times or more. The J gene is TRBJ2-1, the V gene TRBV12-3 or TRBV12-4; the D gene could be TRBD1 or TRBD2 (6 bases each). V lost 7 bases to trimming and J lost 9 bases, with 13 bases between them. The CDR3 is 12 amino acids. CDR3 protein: CASTLGGLEQFF. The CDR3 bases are TGTGCCAGCACCCTAGGGGGACTTGAGCAGTTCTTC.

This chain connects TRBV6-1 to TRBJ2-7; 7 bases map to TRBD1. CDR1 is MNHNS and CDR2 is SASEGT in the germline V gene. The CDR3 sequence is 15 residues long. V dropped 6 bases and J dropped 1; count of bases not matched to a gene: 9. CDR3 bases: TGTGCCAGCAGCCGAAGGGACAGCTTATCCTACGAGCAGTACTTC. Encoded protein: CASSRRDSLSYEQYF.

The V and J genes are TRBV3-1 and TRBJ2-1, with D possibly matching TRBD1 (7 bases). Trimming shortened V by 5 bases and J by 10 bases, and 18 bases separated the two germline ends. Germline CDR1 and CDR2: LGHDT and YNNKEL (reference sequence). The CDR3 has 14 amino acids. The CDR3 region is CASSSPRGAGEQFF. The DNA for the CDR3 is TGTGCCAGCAGCTCACCCAGGGGGGCGGGCGAGCAGTTCTTC.

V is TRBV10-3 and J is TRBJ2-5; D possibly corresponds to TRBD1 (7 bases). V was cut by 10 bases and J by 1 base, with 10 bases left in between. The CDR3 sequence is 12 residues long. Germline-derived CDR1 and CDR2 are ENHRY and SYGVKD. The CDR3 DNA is TGTGCCACGGGGGACAGCCAAGAGACCCAGTACTTC. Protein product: CATGDSQETQYF.

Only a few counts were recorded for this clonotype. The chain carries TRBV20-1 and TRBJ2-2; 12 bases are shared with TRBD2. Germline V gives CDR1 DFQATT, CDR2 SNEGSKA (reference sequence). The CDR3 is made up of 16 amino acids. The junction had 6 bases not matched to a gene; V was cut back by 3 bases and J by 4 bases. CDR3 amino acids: CSARTLAGGGTGELFF. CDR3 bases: TGCAGTGCTAGGACCCTAGCGGGAGGGGGCACCGGGGAGCTGTTTTTT.

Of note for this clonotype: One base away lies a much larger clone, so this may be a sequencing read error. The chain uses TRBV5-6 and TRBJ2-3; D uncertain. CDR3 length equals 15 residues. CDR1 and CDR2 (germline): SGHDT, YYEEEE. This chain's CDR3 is CASSFVDGSTDSQYF. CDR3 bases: TGTGCCAGCAGCTTTGTGGACGGTAGCACAGATTCGCAGTATTTT.

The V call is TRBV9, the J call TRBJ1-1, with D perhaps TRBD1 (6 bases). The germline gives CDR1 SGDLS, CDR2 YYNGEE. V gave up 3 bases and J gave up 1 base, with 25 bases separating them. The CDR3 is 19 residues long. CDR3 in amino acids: CASSALGGGAHARNTEAFF. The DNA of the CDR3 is TGTGCCAGCAGCGCGCTGGGGGGCGGTGCGCACGCTCGGAACACTGAAGCTTTCTTT.

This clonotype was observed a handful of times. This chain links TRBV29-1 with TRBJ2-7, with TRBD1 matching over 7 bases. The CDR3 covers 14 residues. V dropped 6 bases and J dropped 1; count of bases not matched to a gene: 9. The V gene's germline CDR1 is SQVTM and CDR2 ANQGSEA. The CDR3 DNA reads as TGCAGCGTCAAGGACAGGCCGAATTCCTACGAGCAGTACTTC. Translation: CSVKDRPNSYEQYF.

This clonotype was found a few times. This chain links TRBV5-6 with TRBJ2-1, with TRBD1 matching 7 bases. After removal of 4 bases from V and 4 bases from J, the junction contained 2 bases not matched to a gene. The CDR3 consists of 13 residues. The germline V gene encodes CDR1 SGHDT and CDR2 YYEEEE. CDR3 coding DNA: TGTGCCAGCAGCAAACAGGGGTACAATGAGCAGTTCTTC. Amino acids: CASSKQGYNEQFF.

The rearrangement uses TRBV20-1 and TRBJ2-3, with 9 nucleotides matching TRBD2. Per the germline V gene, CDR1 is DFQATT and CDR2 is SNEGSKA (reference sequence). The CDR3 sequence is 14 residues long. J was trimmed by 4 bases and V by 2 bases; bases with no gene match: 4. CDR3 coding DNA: TGCAGTGCTAGACCTAGCGGGGTTGCAGATACGCAGTATTTT. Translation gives CSARPSGVADTQYF.

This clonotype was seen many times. CDR3 amino acids: CASRQTPGQEFFYYGYTF. The CDR3 DNA follows: TGTGCCAGCAGACAAACGCCGGGACAGGAGTTCTTTTACTATGGCTACACCTTC. The genes are TRBV11-2 and TRBJ1-2, with 8 nucleotides matching TRBD1. Germline values: CDR1 SGHAT, CDR2 FQNNGV. V shed 6 bases and J 3 bases; nucleotides not matched to a gene: 18. The CDR3 covers 18 residues.

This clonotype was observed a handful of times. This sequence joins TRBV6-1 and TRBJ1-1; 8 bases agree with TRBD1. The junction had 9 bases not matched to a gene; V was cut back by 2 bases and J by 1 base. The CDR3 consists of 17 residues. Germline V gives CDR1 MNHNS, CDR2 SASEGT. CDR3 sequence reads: CASSERMGQVRNTEAFF. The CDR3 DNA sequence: TGTGCCAGCAGTGAAAGGATGGGACAGGTGCGGAACACTGAAGCTTTCTTT.

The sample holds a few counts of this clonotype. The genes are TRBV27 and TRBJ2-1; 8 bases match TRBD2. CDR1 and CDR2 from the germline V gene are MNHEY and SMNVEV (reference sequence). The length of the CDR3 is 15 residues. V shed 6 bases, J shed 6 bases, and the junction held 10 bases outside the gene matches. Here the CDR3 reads CASSHRRGASNEQFF. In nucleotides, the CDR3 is TGTGCCAGCAGCCATCGGCGGGGGGCGAGCAATGAGCAGTTCTTC.

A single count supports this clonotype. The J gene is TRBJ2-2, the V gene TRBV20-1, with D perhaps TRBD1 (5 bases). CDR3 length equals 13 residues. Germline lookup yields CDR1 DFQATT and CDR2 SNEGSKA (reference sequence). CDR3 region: CSVQGWGTGELFF. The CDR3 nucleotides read TGCAGCGTGCAGGGCTGGGGCACCGGGGAGCTGTTTTTT.

In DNA, the CDR3 is TGTGCCAGCAGCTTAGCGGGAGGGTCACAGTACAATGAGCAGTTCTTC. Translating gives CASSLAGGSQYNEQFF. The chain uses TRBV7-2 and TRBJ2-1; TRBD2 aligns across 7 bases. J was trimmed by 4 bases and V by 0 bases; bases with no gene match: 6. The CDR3 is made up of 16 amino acids. Germline V gene sequence: CDR1 SGHTA, CDR2 FQGNSA.

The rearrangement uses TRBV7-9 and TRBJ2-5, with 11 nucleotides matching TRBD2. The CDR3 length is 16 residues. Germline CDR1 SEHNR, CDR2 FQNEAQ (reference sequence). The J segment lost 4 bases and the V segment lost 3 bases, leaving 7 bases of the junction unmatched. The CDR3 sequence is CASSFATSGSTETQYF. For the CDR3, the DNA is TGTGCCAGCAGCTTTGCTACTAGCGGGAGTACAGAGACCCAGTACTTC.

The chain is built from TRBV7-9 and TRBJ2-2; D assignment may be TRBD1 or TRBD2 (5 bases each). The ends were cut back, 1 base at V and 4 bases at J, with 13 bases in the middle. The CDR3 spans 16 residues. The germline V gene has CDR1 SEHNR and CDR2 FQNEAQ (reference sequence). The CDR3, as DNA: TGTGCCAGCAGCTTAGGTTGGGACCAACCCACCGGGGAGCTGTTTTTT. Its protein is CASSLGWDQPTGELFF.

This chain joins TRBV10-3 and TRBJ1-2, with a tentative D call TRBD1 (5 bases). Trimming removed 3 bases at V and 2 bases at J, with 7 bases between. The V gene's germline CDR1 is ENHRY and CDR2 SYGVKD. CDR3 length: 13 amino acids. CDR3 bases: TGTGCCATCAGTGATCAGGGAAACTATGGCTACACCTTC. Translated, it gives CAISDQGNYGYTF.

DNA for the CDR3: TGCAGTGCTAGGGGCGGGAGAGAGATCGGCGAGCAGTACTTC. Translated, it gives CSARGGREIGEQYF. The chain has TRBV20-1 and TRBJ2-7; 7 bases agree with TRBD2. CDR1 DFQATT and CDR2 SNEGSKA come from the germline V gene (reference sequence). With 3 bases clipped from V and 6 bases from J, the junction kept 11 bases outside the gene matches. The CDR3 is made up of 14 amino acids.

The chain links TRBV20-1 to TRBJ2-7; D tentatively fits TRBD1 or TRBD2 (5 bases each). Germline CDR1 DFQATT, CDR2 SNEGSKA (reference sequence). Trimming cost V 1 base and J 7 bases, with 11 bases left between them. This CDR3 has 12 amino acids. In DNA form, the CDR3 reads TGCAGTGCTAGAGTGGGGGTCGAAGAGCAGTACTTC. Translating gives CSARVGVEEQYF.

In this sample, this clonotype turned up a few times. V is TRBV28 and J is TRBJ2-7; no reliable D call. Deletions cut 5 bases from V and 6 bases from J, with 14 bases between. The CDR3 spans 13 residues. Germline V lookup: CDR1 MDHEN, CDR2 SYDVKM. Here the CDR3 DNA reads TGTGCCAGCAGTCCCCGAATCGATTCCGAGCAGTACTTC. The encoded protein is CASSPRIDSEQYF.

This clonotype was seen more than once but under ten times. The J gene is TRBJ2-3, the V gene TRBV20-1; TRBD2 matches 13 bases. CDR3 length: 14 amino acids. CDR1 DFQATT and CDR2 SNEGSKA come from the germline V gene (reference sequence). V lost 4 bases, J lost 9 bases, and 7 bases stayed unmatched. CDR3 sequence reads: CSATGLAGDGTQYF. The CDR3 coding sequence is TGCAGTGCTACTGGACTAGCGGGGGACGGAACGCAGTATTTT.